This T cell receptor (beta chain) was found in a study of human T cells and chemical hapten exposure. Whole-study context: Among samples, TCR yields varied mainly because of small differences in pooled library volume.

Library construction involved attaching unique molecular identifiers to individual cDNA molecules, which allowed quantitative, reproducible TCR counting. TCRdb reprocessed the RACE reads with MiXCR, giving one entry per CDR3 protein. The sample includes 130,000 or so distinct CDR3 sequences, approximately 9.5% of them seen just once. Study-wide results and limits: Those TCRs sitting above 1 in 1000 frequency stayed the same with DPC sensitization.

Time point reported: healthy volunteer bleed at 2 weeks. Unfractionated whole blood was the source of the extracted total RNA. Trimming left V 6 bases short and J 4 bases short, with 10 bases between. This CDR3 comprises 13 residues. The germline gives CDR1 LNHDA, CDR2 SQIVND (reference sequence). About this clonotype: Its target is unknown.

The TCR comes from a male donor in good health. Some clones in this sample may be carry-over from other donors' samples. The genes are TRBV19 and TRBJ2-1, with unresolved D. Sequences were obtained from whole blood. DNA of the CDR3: TGTGCCAGTAGCCTCCTAGAGTACAATGAGCAGTTCTTC. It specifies CASSLLEYNEQFF.